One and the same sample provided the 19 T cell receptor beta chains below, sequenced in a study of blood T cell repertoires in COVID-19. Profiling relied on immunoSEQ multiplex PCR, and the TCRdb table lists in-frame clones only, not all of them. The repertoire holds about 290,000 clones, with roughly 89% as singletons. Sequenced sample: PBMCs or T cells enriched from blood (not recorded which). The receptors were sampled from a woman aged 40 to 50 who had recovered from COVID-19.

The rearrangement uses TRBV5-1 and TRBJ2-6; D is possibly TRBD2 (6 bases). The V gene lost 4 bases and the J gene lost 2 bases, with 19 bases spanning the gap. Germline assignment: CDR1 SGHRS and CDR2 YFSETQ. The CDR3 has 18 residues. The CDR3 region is CASSIGTPSPAGANVLTF. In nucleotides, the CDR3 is TGCGCCAGCAGCATAGGGACTCCGAGCCCCGCTGGGGCCAACGTCCTGACTTTC.

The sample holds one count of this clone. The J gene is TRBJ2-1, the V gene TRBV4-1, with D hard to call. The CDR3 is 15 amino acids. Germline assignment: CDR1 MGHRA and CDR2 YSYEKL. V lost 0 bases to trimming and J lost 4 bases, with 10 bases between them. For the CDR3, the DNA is TGCGCCAGCAGCCAAGATTTGTCCTATTACAATGAGCAGTTCTTC. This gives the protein CASSQDLSYYNEQFF.

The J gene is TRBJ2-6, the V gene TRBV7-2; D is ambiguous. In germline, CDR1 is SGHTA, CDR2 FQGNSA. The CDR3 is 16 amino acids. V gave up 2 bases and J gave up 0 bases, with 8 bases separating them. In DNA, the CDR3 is TGTGCCAGCAGCTTATCCGCGAGCTCTGGGGCCAACGTCCTGACTTTC. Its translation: CASSLSASSGANVLTF.

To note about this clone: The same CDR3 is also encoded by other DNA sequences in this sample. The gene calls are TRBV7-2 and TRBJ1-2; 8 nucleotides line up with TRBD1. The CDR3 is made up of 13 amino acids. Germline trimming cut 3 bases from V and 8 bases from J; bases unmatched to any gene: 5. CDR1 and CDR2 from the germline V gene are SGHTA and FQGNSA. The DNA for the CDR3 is TGTGCCAGCAGCTTGGACAGGGCGGAGGGCTACACCTTC. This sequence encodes CASSLDRAEGYTF. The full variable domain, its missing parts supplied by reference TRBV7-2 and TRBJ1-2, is GAGVSQSPSNKVTEKGKDVELRCDPISGHTALYWYRQSLGQGLEFLIYFQGNSAPDKSGLPSDRFSAERTGGSVSTLTIQRTQQEDSAVYLCASSLDRAEGYTFGSGTRLTVV.

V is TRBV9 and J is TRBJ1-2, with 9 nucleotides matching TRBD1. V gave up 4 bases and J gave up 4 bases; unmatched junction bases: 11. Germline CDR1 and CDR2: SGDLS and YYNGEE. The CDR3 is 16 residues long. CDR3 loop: CASSSGTGNLVYGYTF. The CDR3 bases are TGTGCCAGCAGCTCCGGGACAGGGAATTTGGTCTATGGCTACACCTTC.

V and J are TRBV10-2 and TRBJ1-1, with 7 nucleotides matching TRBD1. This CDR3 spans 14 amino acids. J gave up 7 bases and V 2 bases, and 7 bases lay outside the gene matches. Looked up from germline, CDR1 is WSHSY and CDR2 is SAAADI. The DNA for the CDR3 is TGCGCCAGCAGTGAGGTAAGGGACAGTCGTGAAGCTTTCTTT. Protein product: CASSEVRDSREAFF.

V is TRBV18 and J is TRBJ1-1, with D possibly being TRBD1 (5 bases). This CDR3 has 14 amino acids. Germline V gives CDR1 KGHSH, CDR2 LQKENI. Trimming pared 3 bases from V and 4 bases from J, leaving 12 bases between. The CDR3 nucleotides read TGTGCCAGCTCACCGGTTCCGACAGCCACTGAAGCTTTCTTT. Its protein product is CASSPVPTATEAFF. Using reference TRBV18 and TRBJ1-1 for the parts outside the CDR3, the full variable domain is NAGVMQNPRHLVRRRGQEARLRCSPMKGHSHVYWYRQLPEEGLKFMVYLQKENIIDESGMPKERFSAEFPKEGPSILRIQQVVRGDSAAYFCASSPVPTATEAFFGQGTRLTVV.

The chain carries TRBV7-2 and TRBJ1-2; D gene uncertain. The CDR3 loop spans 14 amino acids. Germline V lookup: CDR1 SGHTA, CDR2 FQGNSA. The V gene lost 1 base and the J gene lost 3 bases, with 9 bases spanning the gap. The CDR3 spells CASSLVGSHYGYTF. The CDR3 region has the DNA TGTGCCAGCAGCTTAGTTGGGAGCCACTATGGCTACACCTTC.

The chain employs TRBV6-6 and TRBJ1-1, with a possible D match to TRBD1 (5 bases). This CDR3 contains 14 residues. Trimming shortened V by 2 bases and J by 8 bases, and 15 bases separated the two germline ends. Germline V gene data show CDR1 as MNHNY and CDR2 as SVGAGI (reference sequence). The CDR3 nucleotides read TGTGCCAGCAGTTACGCAACGCCGGGGGGAGAAGCTTTCTTT. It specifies CASSYATPGGEAFF.

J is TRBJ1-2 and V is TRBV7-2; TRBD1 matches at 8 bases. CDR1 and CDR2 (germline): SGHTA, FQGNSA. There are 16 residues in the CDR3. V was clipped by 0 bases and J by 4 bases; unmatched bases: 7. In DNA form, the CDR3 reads TGTGCCAGCAGCTTAGCGCTCGGGACAGGCATCTATGGCTACACCTTC. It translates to CASSLALGTGIYGYTF. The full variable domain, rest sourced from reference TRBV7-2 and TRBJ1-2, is GAGVSQSPSNKVTEKGKDVELRCDPISGHTALYWYRQSLGQGLEFLIYFQGNSAPDKSGLPSDRFSAERTGGSVSTLTIQRTQQEDSAVYLCASSLALGTGIYGYTFGSGTRLTVV.

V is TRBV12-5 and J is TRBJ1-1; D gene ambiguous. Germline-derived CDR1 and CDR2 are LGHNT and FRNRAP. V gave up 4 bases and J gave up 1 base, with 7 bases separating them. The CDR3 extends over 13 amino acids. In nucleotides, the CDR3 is TGTGCTAGTGGTTCGCGGCGGAACACTGAAGCTTTCTTT. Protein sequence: CASGSRRNTEAFF.

The CDR3 loop is CASSPPRQGTEAFF. The DNA for the CDR3 is TGCGCCAGCAGCCCCCCTCGACAGGGGACTGAAGCTTTCTTT. The gene calls are TRBV5-1 and TRBJ1-1, with 8 nucleotides matching TRBD1. This CDR3 spans 14 amino acids. CDR1 is SGHRS, CDR2 YFSETQ, per germline. Trimming removed 4 bases from V and 5 bases from J; junction bases left unmatched: 7.

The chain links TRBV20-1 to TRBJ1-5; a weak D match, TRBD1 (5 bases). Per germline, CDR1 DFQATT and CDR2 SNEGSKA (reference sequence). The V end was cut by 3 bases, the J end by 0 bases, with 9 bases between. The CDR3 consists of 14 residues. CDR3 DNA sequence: TGCAGTGCTAGTCAGGGATATAGCAATCAGCCCCAGCATTTT. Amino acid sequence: CSASQGYSNQPQHF.

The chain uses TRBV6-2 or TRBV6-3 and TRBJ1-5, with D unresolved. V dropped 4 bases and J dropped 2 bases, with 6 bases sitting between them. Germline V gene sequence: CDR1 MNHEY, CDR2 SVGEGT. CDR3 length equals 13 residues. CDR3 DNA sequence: TGTGCCAGCAGTTTCATTCGCAATCAGCCCCAGCATTTT. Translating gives CASSFIRNQPQHF.

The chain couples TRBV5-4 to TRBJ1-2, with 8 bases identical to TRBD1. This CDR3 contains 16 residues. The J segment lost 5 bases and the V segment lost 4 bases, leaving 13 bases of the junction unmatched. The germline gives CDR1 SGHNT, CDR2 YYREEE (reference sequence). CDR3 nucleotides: TGTGCCAGCAGCGGAATAAACCGACAGGGGATTTATGGCTACACCTTC. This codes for CASSGINRQGIYGYTF.

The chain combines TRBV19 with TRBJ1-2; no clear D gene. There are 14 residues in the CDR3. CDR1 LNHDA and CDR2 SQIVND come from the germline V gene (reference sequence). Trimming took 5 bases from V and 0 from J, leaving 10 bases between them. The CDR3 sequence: CASSAGIANYGYTF. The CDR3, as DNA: TGTGCCAGTAGTGCGGGGATAGCTAACTATGGCTACACCTTC.

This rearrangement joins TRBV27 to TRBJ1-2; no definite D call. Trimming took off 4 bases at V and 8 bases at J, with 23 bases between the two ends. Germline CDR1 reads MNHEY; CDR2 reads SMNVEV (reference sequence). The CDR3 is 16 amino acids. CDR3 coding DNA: TGTGCCAGCAGTTACGCCGGAGCGGAATTGTCAGGCGGCTACACCTTC. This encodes CASSYAGAELSGGYTF.

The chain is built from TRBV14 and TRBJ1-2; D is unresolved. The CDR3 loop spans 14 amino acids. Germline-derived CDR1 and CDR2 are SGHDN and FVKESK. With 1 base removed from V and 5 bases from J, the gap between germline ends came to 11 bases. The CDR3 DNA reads TGTGCCAGCAGCCAAGTGTCCACACAGTATGGCTACACCTTC. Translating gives CASSQVSTQYGYTF. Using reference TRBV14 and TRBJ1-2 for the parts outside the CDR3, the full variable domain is EAGVTQFPSHSVIEKGQTVTLRCDPISGHDNLYWYRRVMGKEIKFLLHFVKESKQDESGMPNNRFLAERTGGTYSTLKVQPAELEDSGVYFCASSQVSTQYGYTFGSGTRLTVV.

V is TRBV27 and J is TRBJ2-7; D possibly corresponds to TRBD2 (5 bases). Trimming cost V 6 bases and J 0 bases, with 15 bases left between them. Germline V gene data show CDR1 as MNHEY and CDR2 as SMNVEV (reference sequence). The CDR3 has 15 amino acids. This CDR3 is CASRDWTGSSYEQYF. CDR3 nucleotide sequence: TGTGCCAGCAGGGACTGGACGGGTTCCTCCTACGAGCAGTACTTC.